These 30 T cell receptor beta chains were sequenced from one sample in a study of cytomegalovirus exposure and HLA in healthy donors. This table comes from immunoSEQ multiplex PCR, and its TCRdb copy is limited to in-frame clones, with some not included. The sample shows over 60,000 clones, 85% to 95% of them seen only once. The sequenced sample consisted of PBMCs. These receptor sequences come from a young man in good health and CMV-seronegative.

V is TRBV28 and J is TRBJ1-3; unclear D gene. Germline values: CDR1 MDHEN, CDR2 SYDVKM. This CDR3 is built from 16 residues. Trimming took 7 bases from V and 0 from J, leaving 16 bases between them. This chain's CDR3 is CASTDPGPYSGNTIYF. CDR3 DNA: TGTGCCAGCACCGATCCCGGTCCCTACTCTGGAAACACCATATATTTT.

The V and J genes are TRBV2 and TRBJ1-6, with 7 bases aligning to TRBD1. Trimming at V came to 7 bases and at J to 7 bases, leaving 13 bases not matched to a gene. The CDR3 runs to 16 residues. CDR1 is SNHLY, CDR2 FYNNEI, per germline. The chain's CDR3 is CASIWAGGGQNSPLHF. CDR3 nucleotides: TGTGCCAGCATTTGGGCAGGTGGGGGACAGAATTCACCCCTCCACTTT.

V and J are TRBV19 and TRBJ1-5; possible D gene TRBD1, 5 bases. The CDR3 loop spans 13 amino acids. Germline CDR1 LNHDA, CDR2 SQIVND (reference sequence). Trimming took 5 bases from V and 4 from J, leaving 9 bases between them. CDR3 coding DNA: TGTGCCAGTAGTCCCCAGGGTAATCAGCCCCAGCATTTT. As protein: CASSPQGNQPQHF.

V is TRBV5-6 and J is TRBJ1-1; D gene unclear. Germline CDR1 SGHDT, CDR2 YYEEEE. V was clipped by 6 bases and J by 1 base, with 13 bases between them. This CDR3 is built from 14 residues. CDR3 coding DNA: TGTGCCAGCACCCCGGGGAACAAGAACACTGAAGCTTTCTTT. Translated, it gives CASTPGNKNTEAFF.

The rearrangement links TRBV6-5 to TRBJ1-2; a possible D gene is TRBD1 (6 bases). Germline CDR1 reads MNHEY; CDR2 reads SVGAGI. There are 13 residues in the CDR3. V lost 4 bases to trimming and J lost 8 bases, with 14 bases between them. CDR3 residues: CASSWDTVAGYTF. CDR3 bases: TGTGCCAGCAGTTGGGACACGGTTGCAGGCTACACCTTC.

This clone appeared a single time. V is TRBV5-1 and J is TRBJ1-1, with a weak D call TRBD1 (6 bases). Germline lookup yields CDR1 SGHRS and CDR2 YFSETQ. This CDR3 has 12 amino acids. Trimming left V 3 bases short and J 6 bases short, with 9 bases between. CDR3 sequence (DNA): TGCGCCAGCAGCTCAGGGGCATCTGAAGCTTTCTTT. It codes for CASSSGASEAFF.

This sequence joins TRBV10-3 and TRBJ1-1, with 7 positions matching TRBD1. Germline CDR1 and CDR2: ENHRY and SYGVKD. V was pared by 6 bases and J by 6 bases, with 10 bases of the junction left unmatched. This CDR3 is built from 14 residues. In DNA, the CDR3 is TGTGCCATCAGGGAGAGTACAGGGGACTCTGAAGCTTTCTTT. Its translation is CAIRESTGDSEAFF.

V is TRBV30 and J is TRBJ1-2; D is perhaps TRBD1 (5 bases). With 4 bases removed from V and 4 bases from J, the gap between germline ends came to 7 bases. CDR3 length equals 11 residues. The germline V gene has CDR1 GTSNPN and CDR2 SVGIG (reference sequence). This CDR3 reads CAWTDSYGYTF. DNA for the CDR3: TGTGCCTGGACAGACAGCTATGGCTACACCTTC.

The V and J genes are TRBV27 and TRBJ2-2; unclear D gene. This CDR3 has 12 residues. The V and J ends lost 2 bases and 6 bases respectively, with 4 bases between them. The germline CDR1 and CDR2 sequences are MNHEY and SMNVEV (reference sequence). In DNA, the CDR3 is TGTGCCAGCAGTTTACTCTCCGGGGAGCTGTTTTTT. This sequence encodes CASSLLSGELFF.

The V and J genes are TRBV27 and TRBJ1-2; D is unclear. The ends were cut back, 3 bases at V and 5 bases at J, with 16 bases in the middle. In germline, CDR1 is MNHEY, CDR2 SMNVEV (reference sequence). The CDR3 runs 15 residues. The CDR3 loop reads CASSLAPGVMYGYTF. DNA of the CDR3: TGTGCCAGCAGTTTGGCCCCAGGCGTTATGTATGGCTACACCTTC.

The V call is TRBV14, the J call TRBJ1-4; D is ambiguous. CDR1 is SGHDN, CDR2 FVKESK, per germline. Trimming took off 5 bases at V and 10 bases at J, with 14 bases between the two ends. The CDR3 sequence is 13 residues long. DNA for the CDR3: TGTGCCAGCAGCAGAGGAGCGCTCTCAAAACTGTTTTTT. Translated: CASSRGALSKLFF. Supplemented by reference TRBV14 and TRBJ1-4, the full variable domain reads EAGVTQFPSHSVIEKGQTVTLRCDPISGHDNLYWYRRVMGKEIKFLLHFVKESKQDESGMPNNRFLAERTGGTYSTLKVQPAELEDSGVYFCASSRGALSKLFFGSGTQLSVL.

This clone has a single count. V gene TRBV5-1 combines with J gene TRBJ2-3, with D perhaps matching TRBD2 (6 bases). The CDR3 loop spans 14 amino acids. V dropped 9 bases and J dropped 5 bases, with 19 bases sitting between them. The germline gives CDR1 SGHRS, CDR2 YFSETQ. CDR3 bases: TGCGCCACCTGTCTCCAACCCGGGGGAGATACGCAGTATTTT. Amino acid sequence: CATCLQPGGDTQYF.

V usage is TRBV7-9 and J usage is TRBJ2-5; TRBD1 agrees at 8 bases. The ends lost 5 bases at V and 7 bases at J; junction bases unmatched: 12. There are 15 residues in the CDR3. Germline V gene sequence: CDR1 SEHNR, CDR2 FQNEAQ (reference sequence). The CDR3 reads CASSRGQGLPGTQYF. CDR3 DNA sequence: TGTGCCAGCAGCCGAGGACAGGGCCTTCCAGGGACCCAGTACTTC.

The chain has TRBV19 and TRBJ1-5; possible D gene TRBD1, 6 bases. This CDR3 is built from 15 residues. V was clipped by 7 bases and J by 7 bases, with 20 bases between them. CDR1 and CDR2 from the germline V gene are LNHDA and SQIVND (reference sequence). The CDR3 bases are TGTGCCAGTACAGACTCCGGGGGGGGCGGACAGCCCCAGCATTTT. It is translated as CASTDSGGGGQPQHF.

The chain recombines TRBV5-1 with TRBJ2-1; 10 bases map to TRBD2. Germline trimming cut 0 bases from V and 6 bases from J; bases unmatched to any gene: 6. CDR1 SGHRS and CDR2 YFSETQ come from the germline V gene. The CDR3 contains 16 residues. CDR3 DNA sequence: TGCGCCAGCAGCTTGGACGAGCGGGGGGGCAGCAATGAGCAGTTCTTC. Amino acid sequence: CASSLDERGGSNEQFF.

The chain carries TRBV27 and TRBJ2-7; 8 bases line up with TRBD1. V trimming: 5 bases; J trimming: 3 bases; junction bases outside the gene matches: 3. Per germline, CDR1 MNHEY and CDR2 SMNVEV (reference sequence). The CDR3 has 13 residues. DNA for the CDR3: TGTGCCAGCAGTCGACAGGGGAGCTACGAGCAGTACTTC. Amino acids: CASSRQGSYEQYF.

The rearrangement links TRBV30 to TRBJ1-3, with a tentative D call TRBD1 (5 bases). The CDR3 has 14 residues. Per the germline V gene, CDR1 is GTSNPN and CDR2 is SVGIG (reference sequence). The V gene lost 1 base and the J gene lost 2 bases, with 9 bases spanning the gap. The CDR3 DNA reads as TGTGCCTGGAGTGCTGGAGGGGCTGGAAACACCATATATTTT. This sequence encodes CAWSAGGAGNTIYF. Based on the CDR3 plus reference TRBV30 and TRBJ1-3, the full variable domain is SQTIHQWPATLVQPVGSPLSLECTVEGTSNPNLYWYRQAAGRGLQLLFYSVGIGQISSEVPQNLSASRPQDRQFILSSKKLLLSDSGFYLCAWSAGGAGNTIYFGEGSWLTVV.

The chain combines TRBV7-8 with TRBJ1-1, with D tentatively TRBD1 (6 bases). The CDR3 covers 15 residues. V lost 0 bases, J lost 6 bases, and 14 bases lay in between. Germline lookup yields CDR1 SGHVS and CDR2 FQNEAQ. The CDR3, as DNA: TGTGCCAGCAGCTTAGCGGGGGGGGCGTGGGCTGAAGCTTTCTTT. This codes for CASSLAGGAWAEAFF.

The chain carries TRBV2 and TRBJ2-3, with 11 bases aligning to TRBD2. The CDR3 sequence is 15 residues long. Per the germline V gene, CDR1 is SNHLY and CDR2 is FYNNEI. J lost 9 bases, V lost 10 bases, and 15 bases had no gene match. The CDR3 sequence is CAKSGLAEGRGTQYF. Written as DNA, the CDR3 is TGTGCCAAGTCGGGACTAGCGGAGGGCAGGGGCACGCAGTATTTT.

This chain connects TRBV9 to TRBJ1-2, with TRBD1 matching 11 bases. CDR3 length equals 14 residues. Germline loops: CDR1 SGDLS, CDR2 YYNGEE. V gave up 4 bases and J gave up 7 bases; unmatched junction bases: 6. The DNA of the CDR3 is TGTGCCAGCAGCCCCGGGACAGGGGGAGTTGGCTACACCTTC. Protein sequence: CASSPGTGGVGYTF.

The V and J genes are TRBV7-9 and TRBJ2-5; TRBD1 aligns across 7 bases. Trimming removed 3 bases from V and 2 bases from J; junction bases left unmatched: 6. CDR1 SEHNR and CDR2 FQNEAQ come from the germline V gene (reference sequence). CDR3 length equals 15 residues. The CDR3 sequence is CASSFTTGVQETQYF. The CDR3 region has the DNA TGTGCCAGCAGCTTTACCACAGGGGTACAAGAGACCCAGTACTTC.

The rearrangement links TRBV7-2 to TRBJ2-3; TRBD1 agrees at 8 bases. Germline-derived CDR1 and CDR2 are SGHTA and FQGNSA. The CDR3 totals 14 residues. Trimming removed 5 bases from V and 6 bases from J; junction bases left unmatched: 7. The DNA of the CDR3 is TGTGCCAGCAGCGGTGACAGGGGCCGGGATACGCAGTATTTT. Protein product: CASSGDRGRDTQYF.

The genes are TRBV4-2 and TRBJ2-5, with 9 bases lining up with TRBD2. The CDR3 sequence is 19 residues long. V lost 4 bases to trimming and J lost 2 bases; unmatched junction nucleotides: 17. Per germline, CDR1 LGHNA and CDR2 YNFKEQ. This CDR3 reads CASSRNGGASGARQETQYF. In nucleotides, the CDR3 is TGTGCCAGCAGCCGAAACGGGGGGGCTAGCGGGGCAAGACAAGAGACCCAGTACTTC.

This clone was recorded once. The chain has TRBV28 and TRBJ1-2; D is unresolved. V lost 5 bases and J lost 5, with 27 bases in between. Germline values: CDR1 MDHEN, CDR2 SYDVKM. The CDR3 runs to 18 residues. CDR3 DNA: TGTGCCAGCAGTGCGACTGCCCCCACGAGCTCCTCTTTTTATGGCTACACCTTC. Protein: CASSATAPTSSSFYGYTF.

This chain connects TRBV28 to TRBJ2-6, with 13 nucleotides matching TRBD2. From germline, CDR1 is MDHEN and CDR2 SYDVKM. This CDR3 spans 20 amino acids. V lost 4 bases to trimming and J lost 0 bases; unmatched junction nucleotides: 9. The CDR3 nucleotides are TGTGCCAGCAGTTCCCCTCGACTAGCGGGGGGCACCTCTGGGGCCAACGTCCTGACTTTC. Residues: CASSSPRLAGGTSGANVLTF.

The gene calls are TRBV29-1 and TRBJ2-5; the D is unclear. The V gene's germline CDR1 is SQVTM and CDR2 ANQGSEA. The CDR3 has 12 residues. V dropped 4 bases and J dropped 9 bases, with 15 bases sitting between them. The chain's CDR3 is CSVGPRLGAQYF. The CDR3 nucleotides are TGCAGCGTTGGGCCTCGATTGGGCGCCCAGTACTTC.

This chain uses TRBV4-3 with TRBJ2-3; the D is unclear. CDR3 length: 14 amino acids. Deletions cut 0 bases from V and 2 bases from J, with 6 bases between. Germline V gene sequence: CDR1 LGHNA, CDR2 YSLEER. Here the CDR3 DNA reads TGCGCCAGCAGCCAAGATGGCAACACAGATACGCAGTATTTT. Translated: CASSQDGNTDTQYF.

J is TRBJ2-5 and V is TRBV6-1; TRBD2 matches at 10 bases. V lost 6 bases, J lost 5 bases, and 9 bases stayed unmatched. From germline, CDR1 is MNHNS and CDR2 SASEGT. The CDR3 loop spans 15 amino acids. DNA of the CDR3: TGTGCCAGCAGACTAGCGGGGCCCCCCGGTGAGACCCAGTACTTC. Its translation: CASRLAGPPGETQYF.

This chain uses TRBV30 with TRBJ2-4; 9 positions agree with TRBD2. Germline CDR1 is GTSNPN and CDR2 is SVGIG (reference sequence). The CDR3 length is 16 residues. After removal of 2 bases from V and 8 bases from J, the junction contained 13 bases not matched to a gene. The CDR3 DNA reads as TGTGCCTGGAGTAACCAGGGGCGGGGGGGGCGGGACATTCAGTACTTC. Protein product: CAWSNQGRGGRDIQYF.

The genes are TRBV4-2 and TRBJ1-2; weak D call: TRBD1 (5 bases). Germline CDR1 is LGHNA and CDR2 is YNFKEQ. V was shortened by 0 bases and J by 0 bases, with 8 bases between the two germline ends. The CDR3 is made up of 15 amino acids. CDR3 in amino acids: CASSQDFRANYGYTF. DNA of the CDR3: TGTGCCAGCAGCCAAGACTTCAGGGCTAACTATGGCTACACCTTC.